The 24 T cell receptor beta chains reported below all come from one sample, sequenced in a study of cytomegalovirus exposure and HLA in healthy donors. The PCR had 60 Vbeta and 13 Jbeta primers. Here immunoSEQ multiplex PCR was the method, and the copy in TCRdb shows in-frame clones only, minus some. This sample has 150,000 to 170,000 clones, with about 70% found just once. The material sequenced was PBMCs. The source is a man between 18 and 29 years old in good health and CMV-seronegative.

The chain uses TRBV6-1 and TRBJ1-6; D is uncertain. The CDR3 spans 14 residues. V dropped 8 bases and J dropped 6 bases, with 14 bases sitting between them. Germline V lookup: CDR1 MNHNS, CDR2 SASEGT. The CDR3 loop reads CASVPHTPNSPLHF. The DNA for the CDR3 is TGTGCCAGCGTACCCCATACTCCTAATTCACCCCTCCACTTT.

This chain uses TRBV7-8 with TRBJ2-3; 10 nucleotides align to TRBD2. This CDR3 contains 18 residues. CDR1 SGHVS and CDR2 FQNEAQ come from the germline V gene. Trimming removed 1 base from V and 0 bases from J; junction bases left unmatched: 7. CDR3 amino acids: CASSLGLAGALSTDTQYF. The CDR3 DNA is TGTGCCAGCAGCTTAGGCCTAGCGGGGGCCCTGAGCACAGATACGCAGTATTTT.

This clone showed up just a few times. The V call is TRBV30, the J call TRBJ2-7; the D is unclear. In germline, CDR1 is GTSNPN, CDR2 SVGIG (reference sequence). The CDR3 extends over 13 amino acids. The V end was cut by 4 bases, the J end by 3 bases, with 13 bases between. The chain's CDR3 is CAWTPTSGYEQYF. CDR3 nucleotides: TGTGCCTGGACCCCCACTTCAGGCTACGAGCAGTACTTC.

The chain links TRBV5-1 to TRBJ2-7, with D maybe TRBD2 (5 bases). From germline, CDR1 is SGHRS and CDR2 YFSETQ. CDR3 length: 13 amino acids. V was pared by 4 bases and J by 2 bases, with 10 bases between. The CDR3 loop reads CASSEGVAYEQYF. The DNA of the CDR3 is TGCGCCAGCAGCGAGGGAGTTGCCTACGAGCAGTACTTC.

The chain combines TRBV10-3 with TRBJ1-2; D is perhaps TRBD1 (6 bases). The CDR3 runs 15 residues. Deletions cut 2 bases from V and 7 bases from J, with 17 bases between. Germline-derived CDR1 and CDR2 are ENHRY and SYGVKD. CDR3 in amino acids: CAISEGEGDLGGYTF. In DNA form, the CDR3 reads TGTGCCATCAGTGAGGGAGAGGGGGATCTGGGTGGCTACACCTTC.

V is TRBV19 and J is TRBJ1-4; D is possibly TRBD1 (5 bases). V dropped 3 bases and J dropped 0 bases, with 14 bases sitting between them. The CDR3 runs to 17 residues. Germline lookup yields CDR1 LNHDA and CDR2 SQIVND (reference sequence). DNA of the CDR3: TGTGCCAGTAGTATGATGGATTCGGGGGCAACTAATGAAAAACTGTTTTTT. As protein: CASSMMDSGATNEKLFF.

The chain joins TRBV5-8 to TRBJ1-2; the D gene is possibly TRBD1 (6 bases). Trimming left V 3 bases short and J 0 bases short, with 12 bases between. CDR1 and CDR2 from the germline V gene are SGHTS and YDEGEE. The CDR3 has 15 residues. CDR3 coding DNA: TGTGCCAGCAGCTCCACAGGGTCCCCTAACTATGGCTACACCTTC. Residues: CASSSTGSPNYGYTF. Combining the CDR3 with reference TRBV5-8 and TRBJ1-2 gives the whole variable domain EAGVTQSPTHLIKTRGQQATLRCSPISGHTSVYWYQQALGLGLQFLLWYDEGEERNRGNFPPRFSGRQFPNYSSELNVNALELEDSALYLCASSSTGSPNYGYTFGSGTRLTVV.

This clone showed up just once. The genes are TRBV5-6 and TRBJ2-5; D not certain. The CDR3 has 12 residues. V dropped 0 bases and J dropped 11 bases, with 11 bases sitting between them. Per the germline V gene, CDR1 is SGHDT and CDR2 is YYEEEE. The CDR3 coding sequence is TGTGCCAGCAGCTTGGCCGGGTGGCGGCAGTACTTC. Protein sequence: CASSLAGWRQYF. Using reference TRBV5-6 and TRBJ2-5 for the parts outside the CDR3, the full variable domain is DAGVTQSPTHLIKTRGQQVTLRCSPKSGHDTVSWYQQALGQGPQFIFQYYEEEERQRGNFPDRFSGHQFPNYSSELNVNALLLGDSALYLCASSLAGWRQYFGPGTRLLVL.

This clone came up a few times. The chain couples TRBV19 to TRBJ2-7; D is possibly TRBD1 (6 bases). This CDR3 has 12 residues. V lost 5 bases and J 5 bases, leaving 10 bases between the germline ends. Per the germline V gene, CDR1 is LNHDA and CDR2 is SQIVND (reference sequence). The CDR3 sequence: CASSVRGNEQYF. CDR3 DNA: TGTGCCAGTAGTGTCAGGGGCAACGAGCAGTACTTC. The full variable domain, with the rest looked up from reference TRBV19 and TRBJ2-7, is DGGITQSPKYLFRKEGQNVTLSCEQNLNHDAMYWYRQDPGQGLRLIYYSQIVNDFQKGDIAEGYSVSREKKESFPLTVTSAQKNPTAFYLCASSVRGNEQYFGPGTRLTVT.

This clone was counted a single time. This chain links TRBV5-1 with TRBJ2-3; 9 positions match TRBD1. The CDR3 runs 15 residues. The V segment lost 4 bases and the J segment 3 bases; nucleotides outside the gene matches: 6. CDR1 is SGHRS, CDR2 YFSETQ, per germline. The CDR3 loop is CASSVGGTGTDTQYF. As DNA, the CDR3 is TGCGCCAGCAGCGTGGGGGGGACAGGGACAGATACGCAGTATTTT.

V and J are TRBV19 and TRBJ2-5; no definite D call. Germline V gives CDR1 LNHDA, CDR2 SQIVND (reference sequence). The ends were cut back, 2 bases at V and 1 base at J, with 8 bases in the middle. The CDR3 runs to 14 residues. In DNA, the CDR3 is TGTGCCAGTAGTATATGGGCCAGCCAAGAGACCCAGTACTTC. Translating it yields CASSIWASQETQYF.

Comment on this clone: Other DNA variants within this sample encode the same CDR3. The chain combines TRBV10-3 with TRBJ1-1; perhaps TRBD1 as D (5 bases). With 0 bases removed from V and 5 bases from J, the gap between germline ends came to 10 bases. Per germline, CDR1 ENHRY and CDR2 SYGVKD. There are 14 residues in the CDR3. CDR3 amino acids: CAISESTGGTEAFF. The CDR3 DNA follows: TGTGCCATCAGTGAGTCGACGGGGGGTACTGAAGCTTTCTTT.

This CDR3 reads CASSSDTSYEQYF. The CDR3 nucleotides are TGTGCCAGCAGTTCGGACACCTCCTACGAGCAGTACTTC. The chain carries TRBV2 and TRBJ2-7; TRBD1 might be the D (5 bases). The CDR3 totals 13 residues. V dropped 5 bases and J dropped 0 bases, with 8 bases sitting between them. Germline V gives CDR1 SNHLY, CDR2 FYNNEI.

Points on this clone: Other DNA sequences of this sample code for an identical CDR3. The gene calls are TRBV4-1 and TRBJ2-3, with 8 bases aligning to TRBD1. CDR1 and CDR2 (germline): MGHRA, YSYEKL. The V segment lost 1 base and the J segment 1 base; nucleotides outside the gene matches: 7. CDR3 length: 17 amino acids. CDR3 nucleotides: TGCGCCAGCAGCCAAGGCCTGCGACAGGGGCGCACAGATACGCAGTATTTT. This sequence encodes CASSQGLRQGRTDTQYF.

The chain recombines TRBV7-8 with TRBJ2-7; D remains unclear. The CDR3 spans 12 residues. V was trimmed by 0 bases and J by 5 bases, leaving 5 bases between them. Germline-derived CDR1 and CDR2 are SGHVS and FQNEAQ. In DNA, the CDR3 is TGTGCCAGCAGCTTAGCGCGTAACGAGCAGTACTTC. Translated: CASSLARNEQYF.

V usage is TRBV7-8 and J usage is TRBJ1-5, with 9 bases identical to TRBD1. Unmatched junction bases numbered 9, after V lost 3 bases and J lost 3 bases. This CDR3 region has 17 residues. Germline loops: CDR1 SGHVS, CDR2 FQNEAQ. This CDR3 is CASSFSTGGAFNQPQHF. CDR3 in DNA: TGTGCCAGCAGCTTCAGTACAGGGGGCGCGTTCAATCAGCCCCAGCATTTT.

The rearrangement joins TRBV5-1 to TRBJ2-1, with 9 bases aligning to TRBD1. This CDR3 is 15 amino acids long. With V trimmed by 7 bases and J by 5 bases, 10 bases remained unmatched. The germline CDR1 and CDR2 sequences are SGHRS and YFSETQ. Here the CDR3 reads CASSNGDREDNEQFF. CDR3 DNA: TGCGCCAGCTCCAATGGGGACAGGGAGGACAATGAGCAGTTCTTC.

The chain links TRBV2 to TRBJ1-5, with D uncertain. Trimming cost V 5 bases and J 4 bases, with 3 bases left between them. The CDR3 extends over 11 amino acids. Looked up from germline, CDR1 is SNHLY and CDR2 is FYNNEI. CDR3 region: CASSLNQPQHF. The CDR3 coding sequence is TGTGCCAGCAGTCTAAATCAGCCCCAGCATTTT.

The chain recombines TRBV15 with TRBJ2-3, with 7 bases lining up with TRBD2. This CDR3 has 15 amino acids. CDR1 LNHNV and CDR2 YYDKDF come from the germline V gene (reference sequence). After removal of 0 bases from V and 3 bases from J, the junction contained 3 bases not matched to a gene. The CDR3 nucleotides read TGTGCCACCAGCAGAGATGTCGGGGGGACAGATACGCAGTATTTT. Protein product: CATSRDVGGTDTQYF.

The chain is built from TRBV29-1 and TRBJ2-7, with D perhaps TRBD1 (5 bases). This CDR3 has 12 amino acids. V lost 4 bases and J 3 bases, leaving 10 bases between the germline ends. CDR1 and CDR2 from the germline V gene are SQVTM and ANQGSEA. The CDR3 bases are TGCAGCGTTGTTCAGGGTTACTACGAGCAGTACTTC. Protein product: CSVVQGYYEQYF.

V is TRBV18 and J is TRBJ1-5; D is uncertain. V shed 3 bases and J shed 4 bases, with 10 bases lying between them. Germline values: CDR1 KGHSH, CDR2 LQKENI. The CDR3 runs to 14 residues. CDR3 coding DNA: TGTGCCAGCTCACCGAGAGACGGGAATCAGCCCCAGCATTTT. Translated: CASSPRDGNQPQHF.

The J gene is TRBJ2-1, the V gene TRBV5-1; TRBD1 agrees at 12 bases. In germline, CDR1 is SGHRS, CDR2 YFSETQ. V shed 0 bases and J 8 bases; nucleotides not matched to a gene: 3. There are 15 residues in the CDR3. CDR3 in DNA: TGCGCCAGCAGCTTGGTAGGGACAGGGGGCTATGAGCAGTTCTTC. It codes for CASSLVGTGGYEQFF.

The V call is TRBV18, the J call TRBJ1-6; 10 nucleotides line up with TRBD1. Germline CDR1 and CDR2: KGHSH and LQKENI. The V segment lost 6 bases and the J segment 7 bases; nucleotides outside the gene matches: 6. The CDR3 runs to 15 residues. The DNA of the CDR3 is TGTGCCAGCTCCCCCCCGGGACAGGGGAATTCACCCCTCCACTTT. It specifies CASSPPGQGNSPLHF.

This chain uses TRBV18 with TRBJ2-6; D remains ambiguous. V lost 3 bases, J lost 0 bases, and 9 bases lay in between. The CDR3 totals 16 residues. Germline CDR1 is KGHSH and CDR2 is LQKENI. CDR3 in amino acids: CASSPQDYSGANVLTF. CDR3 bases: TGTGCCAGCTCACCGCAGGATTACTCTGGGGCCAACGTCCTGACTTTC.